The 32 T cell receptor beta chains below were found in one sample sequenced in a study of cytomegalovirus exposure and HLA in healthy donors. Primers included in the PCR were 60 Vbeta and 13 Jbeta primers. Generated by immunoSEQ multiplex PCR, the TCRdb table keeps only in-frame clones and is missing some. The table lists about 170,000 clones, 65% to 85% of them singletons. Sequences were obtained from PBMCs. These receptors were taken from a boy aged 2 to 10 in good health and CMV-seronegative.

J is TRBJ1-4 and V is TRBV2; 8 bases agree with TRBD1. Germline V gene sequence: CDR1 SNHLY, CDR2 FYNNEI. V was clipped by 7 bases and J by 2 bases; unmatched bases: 6. The CDR3 runs to 15 residues. CDR3: CASNRQGTTNEKLFF. The CDR3, as DNA: TGTGCCAGCAACCGACAGGGGACGACTAATGAAAAACTGTTTTTT.

The chain carries TRBV6-1 and TRBJ1-2; the match to TRBD1 covers 8 bases. Germline V gene data show CDR1 as MNHNS and CDR2 as SASEGT. This CDR3 is 15 amino acids long. V dropped 1 base and J dropped 9; count of bases not matched to a gene: 10. The CDR3 DNA is TGTGCCAGCAGTGAAGACGGCAGGGGGCTTAGGAGCTACACCTTC. It yields the protein CASSEDGRGLRSYTF.

The rearrangement links TRBV25-1 to TRBJ2-6; 7 nucleotides match TRBD1. The CDR3 is 15 residues long. V lost 2 bases to trimming and J lost 2 bases; unmatched junction nucleotides: 0. Germline V gene sequence: CDR1 MGHDK, CDR2 SYGVNS. The CDR3, as DNA: TGTGCCAGCAGTGAACAGGGGGCTGGGGCCAACGTCCTGACTTTC. Its protein is CASSEQGAGANVLTF.

CDR3 sequence reads: CASSPGLAGGDEQYF. As DNA, the CDR3 is TGTGCCAGCTCACCGGGTCTGGCGGGCGGGGACGAGCAGTACTTC. The chain joins TRBV18 to TRBJ2-7; tentative D call: TRBD2 (6 bases). Trimming took 3 bases from V and 5 from J, leaving 17 bases between them. CDR1 and CDR2 from the germline V gene are KGHSH and LQKENI. CDR3 length: 15 residues.

This clone was detected a few times. The chain uses TRBV6-5 and TRBJ1-2, with no clear D. The CDR3 sequence is 13 residues long. Trimming pared 2 bases from V and 3 bases from J, leaving 7 bases between. Germline lookup yields CDR1 MNHEY and CDR2 SVGAGI. CDR3 sequence (DNA): TGTGCCAGCAGTTACAGGAGTCACTATGGCTACACCTTC. Translating gives CASSYRSHYGYTF.

The rearrangement links TRBV14 to TRBJ2-1; TRBD1 agrees at 10 bases. This CDR3 has 16 residues. After removal of 3 bases from V and 7 bases from J, the junction contained 9 bases not matched to a gene. Looked up from germline, CDR1 is SGHDN and CDR2 is FVKESK. The CDR3 region is CASSQIPGQGRNEQFF. DNA of the CDR3: TGTGCCAGCAGCCAGATACCGGGACAGGGGAGAAATGAGCAGTTCTTC.

J is TRBJ1-3 and V is TRBV7-9; 9 nucleotides match TRBD1. J lost 9 bases, V lost 1 base, and 7 bases had no gene match. This CDR3 is built from 15 residues. Germline CDR1 and CDR2: SEHNR and FQNEAQ (reference sequence). This chain's CDR3 is CASSLETGGRGTIYF. The CDR3 nucleotides read TGTGCCAGCAGCTTAGAGACAGGGGGTAGAGGCACCATATATTTT.

In nucleotides, the CDR3 is TGTGCCAGCAGCCCTCAACCGGGACTAGCGGGAGGGGTTCATGAGCAGTTCTTC. Its protein product is CASSPQPGLAGGVHEQFF. The chain recombines TRBV11-2 with TRBJ2-1; 16 bases are shared with TRBD2. CDR1 SGHAT and CDR2 FQNNGV come from the germline V gene. The CDR3 is made up of 18 amino acids. V lost 5 bases, J lost 8 bases, and 12 bases stayed unmatched.

The J gene is TRBJ2-2, the V gene TRBV7-3, with a possible D match to TRBD2 (6 bases). This CDR3 spans 13 amino acids. The germline V gene has CDR1 SGHTA and CDR2 FQGTGA. V was pared by 2 bases and J by 8 bases, with 9 bases between. The CDR3 DNA is TGTGCCAGCAGCTTAGGCGGGGCGGGGGAGCTGTTTTTT. Translation: CASSLGGAGELFF. Variable domain in full (rest from reference TRBV7-3 and TRBJ2-2): GAGVSQTPSNKVTEKGKYVELRCDPISGHTALYWYRQSLGQGPEFLIYFQGTGAADDSGLPNDRFFAVRPEGSVSTLKIQRTERGDSAVYLCASSLGGAGELFFGEGSRLTVL.

The chain recombines TRBV5-4 with TRBJ2-1; 10 bases are a match to TRBD2. Germline values: CDR1 SGHNT, CDR2 YYREEE (reference sequence). V shed 3 bases, J shed 4 bases, and the junction held 10 bases outside the gene matches. The CDR3 contains 17 residues. The CDR3 nucleotides read TGTGCCAGCAGCTCCGGGGGGGTACTAGCGGGGTACAATGAGCAGTTCTTC. This codes for CASSSGGVLAGYNEQFF.

The chain employs TRBV19 and TRBJ2-1; D gene uncertain. The CDR3 sequence is 13 residues long. Deletions cut 3 bases from V and 9 bases from J, with 12 bases between. CDR1 and CDR2 from the germline V gene are LNHDA and SQIVND (reference sequence). CDR3 sequence reads: CASSIGARPEQFF. The CDR3 DNA reads TGTGCCAGTAGTATTGGTGCGCGTCCTGAGCAGTTCTTC.

The chain combines TRBV29-1 with TRBJ1-1, with a weak D call TRBD1 (5 bases). The V and J ends lost 4 bases and 6 bases respectively, with 9 bases between them. Germline V gene lookup returns CDR1 SQVTM and CDR2 ANQGSEA. The CDR3 has 11 amino acids. CDR3 protein: CSVVEGAEAFF. The CDR3 nucleotides are TGCAGCGTTGTGGAAGGGGCTGAAGCTTTCTTT.

The J gene is TRBJ2-1, the V gene TRBV2, with D perhaps TRBD2 (5 bases). Trimming shortened V by 8 bases and J by 0 bases, and 14 bases separated the two germline ends. This CDR3 region has 15 residues. Germline V gene lookup returns CDR1 SNHLY and CDR2 FYNNEI. Here the CDR3 reads CASRRGLGSYNEQFF. The DNA of the CDR3 is TGTGCCAGCCGAAGAGGACTTGGCTCCTACAATGAGCAGTTCTTC.

The chain couples TRBV7-6 to TRBJ1-1; D is ambiguous. The germline gives CDR1 SGHVS, CDR2 FNYEAQ. CDR3 length: 14 amino acids. V lost 0 bases to trimming and J lost 6 bases, with 11 bases between them. In nucleotides, the CDR3 is TGTGCCAGCAGCTTAGCGGGCACCGCTTCTGAAGCTTTCTTT. It specifies CASSLAGTASEAFF.

A few counts support this clone. This chain links TRBV19 with TRBJ1-1; 11 bases match TRBD1. The V segment lost 7 bases and the J segment 4 bases; nucleotides outside the gene matches: 11. The CDR3 sequence is 16 residues long. Germline values: CDR1 LNHDA, CDR2 SQIVND (reference sequence). CDR3 sequence reads: CASKGRGTGGGTEAFF. The CDR3 coding sequence is TGTGCCAGTAAGGGCCGGGGGACAGGGGGTGGCACTGAAGCTTTCTTT.

The chain is built from TRBV7-3 and TRBJ2-2; weak D call: TRBD2 (6 bases). Trimming took 1 base from V and 5 from J, leaving 8 bases between them. Germline V gene data show CDR1 as SGHTA and CDR2 as FQGTGA. The CDR3 is made up of 14 amino acids. CDR3 in DNA: TGTGCCAGCAGCTTAATGGCGGGGACCGGGGAGCTGTTTTTT. Its protein is CASSLMAGTGELFF.

This rearrangement joins TRBV19 to TRBJ2-5; maybe TRBD2 (6 bases). Trimming removed 5 bases at V and 0 bases at J, with 10 bases between. Germline-derived CDR1 and CDR2 are LNHDA and SQIVND (reference sequence). CDR3 size: 14 residues. For the CDR3, the DNA is TGTGCCAGTAGTCTGGGACTGAACCAAGAGACCCAGTACTTC. It specifies CASSLGLNQETQYF.

As regards this clone: The sample carries other DNA sequences with the same CDR3. This sequence joins TRBV30 and TRBJ1-1; 7 bases map to TRBD1. The junction had 4 bases not matched to a gene; V was cut back by 5 bases and J by 1 base. The CDR3 length is 13 residues. Germline V gene data show CDR1 as GTSNPN and CDR2 as SVGIG (reference sequence). The CDR3 sequence: CAWSRDRNTEAFF. The CDR3 DNA reads TGTGCCTGGTCCCGGGACAGGAACACTGAAGCTTTCTTT.

The rearrangement uses TRBV9 and TRBJ1-1; 8 positions agree with TRBD1. Unmatched junction bases numbered 3, after V lost 0 bases and J lost 8 bases. In germline, CDR1 is SGDLS, CDR2 YYNGEE. The CDR3 covers 13 residues. The CDR3 loop is CASSVGSGGEAFF. In DNA form, the CDR3 reads TGTGCCAGCAGCGTAGGGTCAGGGGGCGAAGCTTTCTTT.

V is TRBV9 and J is TRBJ2-3; D gene unclear. This CDR3 is built from 14 residues. The ends were cut back, 4 bases at V and 6 bases at J, with 15 bases in the middle. Germline CDR1 SGDLS, CDR2 YYNGEE. The CDR3 DNA reads as TGTGCCAGCAGCCCCCTGCCCCTCAGTGATACGCAGTATTTT. Encoded protein: CASSPLPLSDTQYF.

The gene calls are TRBV28 and TRBJ1-1; D may be TRBD1 (5 bases). The germline V gene encodes CDR1 MDHEN and CDR2 SYDVKM. There are 13 residues in the CDR3. Between the trimmed V and J ends, which lost 6 bases and 5 bases, there was a span of 13 bases. CDR3 sequence (DNA): TGTGCCAGCAGATACGGTAAGGGGACTGAAGCTTTCTTT. Its protein is CASRYGKGTEAFF.

The V and J genes are TRBV27 and TRBJ1-2; 7 nucleotides align to TRBD1. Trimming cost V 4 bases and J 4 bases; bases outside gene matches: 3. This CDR3 contains 13 residues. Germline loops: CDR1 MNHEY, CDR2 SMNVEV (reference sequence). CDR3 sequence reads: CASSWAGGYGYTF. The CDR3 DNA follows: TGTGCCAGCAGTTGGGCAGGGGGCTATGGCTACACCTTC.

The genes are TRBV27 and TRBJ1-6; unclear D gene. V gave up 4 bases and J gave up 3 bases, with 10 bases separating them. Germline CDR1 MNHEY, CDR2 SMNVEV (reference sequence). The CDR3 extends over 15 amino acids. The CDR3 protein is CASSSPGFYNSPLHF. The CDR3 DNA is TGTGCCAGCAGTTCCCCCGGGTTCTATAATTCACCCCTCCACTTT.

There are a few counts of this clone. The chain combines TRBV7-9 with TRBJ2-2; a possible D gene is TRBD2 (5 bases). Germline assignment: CDR1 SEHNR and CDR2 FQNEAQ (reference sequence). Trimming took off 5 bases at V and 2 bases at J, with 15 bases between the two ends. The CDR3 extends over 16 amino acids. Here the CDR3 reads CASSPGWGPNTGELFF. CDR3 bases: TGTGCCAGCAGCCCGGGATGGGGTCCCAACACCGGGGAGCTGTTTTTT.

This clone was picked up one time. V is TRBV27 and J is TRBJ2-7; D remains ambiguous. Trimming stripped 6 bases from V and 1 base from J, with 13 bases between. Germline assignment: CDR1 MNHEY and CDR2 SMNVEV (reference sequence). The CDR3 runs 14 residues. CDR3 sequence (DNA): TGTGCCAGCAGCCCCCGACTGACTTCCTACGAGCAGTACGTC. It is translated as CASSPRLTSYEQYV.

The gene calls are TRBV9 and TRBJ2-7; D is possibly TRBD2 (5 bases). The V end was cut by 2 bases, the J end by 2 bases, with 8 bases between. The V gene's germline CDR1 is SGDLS and CDR2 YYNGEE. The CDR3 has 13 amino acids. CDR3 DNA sequence: TGTGCCAGCAGCGTTGAGGGTGCCTACGAGCAGTACTTC. It codes for CASSVEGAYEQYF.

The chain links TRBV27 to TRBJ1-5; TRBD1 matches 10 bases. This CDR3 contains 17 residues. V lost 1 base, J lost 2 bases, and 5 bases stayed unmatched. Germline loops: CDR1 MNHEY, CDR2 SMNVEV (reference sequence). The CDR3 DNA follows: TGTGCCAGCAGTTTATACCGGACAGGGGGAGGCAATCAGCCCCAGCATTTT. This sequence encodes CASSLYRTGGGNQPQHF.

Only one count was recorded for this clone. The junction differs from germline at one of its ends, possibly a read error. The J gene is TRBJ1-6, the V gene TRBV20-1, with D possibly being TRBD1 (5 bases). The CDR3 has 11 amino acids. Germline V CDR1 and CDR2: DFQATT, SNEGSKA (reference sequence). The DNA for the CDR3 is TGCAGTGCTAGAGTAGGCAGGGCTATGCCCTTT. Encoded protein: CSARVGRAMPF.

V gene TRBV9 combines with J gene TRBJ2-4, with 8 bases aligning to TRBD1. The CDR3 runs 16 residues. Germline loops: CDR1 SGDLS, CDR2 YYNGEE. V lost 4 bases, J lost 0 bases, and 6 bases stayed unmatched. The CDR3 spells CASSPRQGLAKNIQYF. The CDR3 coding sequence is TGTGCCAGCAGCCCTCGACAGGGGTTAGCCAAAAACATTCAGTACTTC.

V gene TRBV30 combines with J gene TRBJ1-2, with D possibly being TRBD1 (5 bases). The ends were cut back, 8 bases at V and 1 base at J, with 8 bases in the middle. Germline CDR1 is GTSNPN and CDR2 is SVGIG (reference sequence). This CDR3 is built from 11 residues. Here the CDR3 DNA reads TGTGCCGGTGACAGTAACTATGGCTACACCTTC. It is translated as CAGDSNYGYTF.

The rearrangement joins TRBV30 to TRBJ1-2, with D unresolved. V was trimmed by 0 bases and J by 5 bases, leaving 19 bases between them. CDR3 length: 16 residues. Germline assignment: CDR1 GTSNPN and CDR2 SVGIG (reference sequence). CDR3 sequence (DNA): TGTGCCTGGAGTGTACGGGAGGCGATCAAACCATATGGCTACACCTTC. Its translation: CAWSVREAIKPYGYTF.

The chain carries TRBV5-1 and TRBJ2-5; 8 positions match TRBD2. The tail of the sequence fits TRBJ2-7 better, so the J call may be wrong. The germline CDR1 and CDR2 sequences are SGHRS and YFSETQ. The CDR3 is made up of 16 amino acids. The CDR3 DNA is TGCGCCAGCAGCAGGGGACGCGGACTAGCTCCCTACGAGCAGTACTTC. Protein sequence: CASSRGRGLAPYEQYF.